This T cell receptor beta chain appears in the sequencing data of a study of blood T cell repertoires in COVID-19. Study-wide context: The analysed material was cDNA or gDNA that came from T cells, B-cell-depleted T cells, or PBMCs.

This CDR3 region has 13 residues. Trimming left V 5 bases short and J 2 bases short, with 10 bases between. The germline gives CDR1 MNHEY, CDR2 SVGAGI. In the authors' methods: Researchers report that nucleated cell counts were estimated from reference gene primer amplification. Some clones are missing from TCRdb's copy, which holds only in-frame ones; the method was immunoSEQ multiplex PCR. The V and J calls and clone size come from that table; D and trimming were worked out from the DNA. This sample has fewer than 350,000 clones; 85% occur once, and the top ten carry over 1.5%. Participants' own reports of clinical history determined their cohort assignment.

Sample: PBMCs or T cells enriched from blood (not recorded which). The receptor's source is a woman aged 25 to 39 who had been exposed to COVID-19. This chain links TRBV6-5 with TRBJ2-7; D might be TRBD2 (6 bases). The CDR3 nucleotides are TGTGCCAGCAGTACCGGGACTGCCTACGAGCAGTACTTC. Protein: CASSTGTAYEQYF.